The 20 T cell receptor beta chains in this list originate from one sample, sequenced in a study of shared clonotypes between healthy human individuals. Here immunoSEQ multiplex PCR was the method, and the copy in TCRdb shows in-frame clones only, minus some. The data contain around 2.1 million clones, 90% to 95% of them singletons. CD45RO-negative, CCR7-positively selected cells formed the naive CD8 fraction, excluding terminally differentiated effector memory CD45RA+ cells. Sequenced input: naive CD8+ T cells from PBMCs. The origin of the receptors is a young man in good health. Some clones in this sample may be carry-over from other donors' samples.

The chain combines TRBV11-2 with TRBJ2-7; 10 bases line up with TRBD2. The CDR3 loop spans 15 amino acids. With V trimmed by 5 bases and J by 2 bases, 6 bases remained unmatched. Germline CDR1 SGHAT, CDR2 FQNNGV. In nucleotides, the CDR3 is TGTGCCAGCAGCCAAAGGACTAGCGGTCCCTACGAGCAGTACTTC. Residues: CASSQRTSGPYEQYF.

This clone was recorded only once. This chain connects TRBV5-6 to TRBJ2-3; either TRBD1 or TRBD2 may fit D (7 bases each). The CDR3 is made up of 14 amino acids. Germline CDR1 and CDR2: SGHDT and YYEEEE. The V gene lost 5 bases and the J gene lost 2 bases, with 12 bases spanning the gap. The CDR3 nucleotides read TGTGCCAGCAGTCAGGGGGGGATCACAGATACGCAGTATTTT. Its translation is CASSQGGITDTQYF. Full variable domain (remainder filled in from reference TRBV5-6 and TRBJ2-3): DAGVTQSPTHLIKTRGQQVTLRCSPKSGHDTVSWYQQALGQGPQFIFQYYEEEERQRGNFPDRFSGHQFPNYSSELNVNALLLGDSALYLCASSQGGITDTQYFGPGTRLTVL.

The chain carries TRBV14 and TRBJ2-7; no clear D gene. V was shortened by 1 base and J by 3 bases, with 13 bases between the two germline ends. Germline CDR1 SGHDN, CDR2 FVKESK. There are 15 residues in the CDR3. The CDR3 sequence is CASSQGRVFFYEQYF. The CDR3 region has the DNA TGTGCCAGCAGCCAAGGCCGGGTCTTCTTCTACGAGCAGTACTTC.

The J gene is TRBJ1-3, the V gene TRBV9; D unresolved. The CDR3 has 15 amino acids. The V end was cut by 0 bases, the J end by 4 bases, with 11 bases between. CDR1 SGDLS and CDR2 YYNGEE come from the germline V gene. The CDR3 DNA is TGTGCCAGCAGCGTAGCTGGTCAGCAAGGAAACACCATATATTTT. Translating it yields CASSVAGQQGNTIYF.

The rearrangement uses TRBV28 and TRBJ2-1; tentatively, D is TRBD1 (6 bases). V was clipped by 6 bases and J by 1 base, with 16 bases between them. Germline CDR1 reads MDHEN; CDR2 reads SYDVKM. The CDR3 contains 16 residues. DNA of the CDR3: TGTGCCAGCAGAACAGGGATTAGCGCTTCCTACAATGAGCAGTTCTTC. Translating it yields CASRTGISASYNEQFF. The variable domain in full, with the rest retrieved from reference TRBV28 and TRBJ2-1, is DVKVTQSSRYLVKRTGEKVFLECVQDMDHENMFWYRQDPGLGLRLIYFSYDVKMKEKGDIPEGYSVSREKKERFSLILESASTNQTSMYLCASRTGISASYNEQFFGPGTRLTVL.

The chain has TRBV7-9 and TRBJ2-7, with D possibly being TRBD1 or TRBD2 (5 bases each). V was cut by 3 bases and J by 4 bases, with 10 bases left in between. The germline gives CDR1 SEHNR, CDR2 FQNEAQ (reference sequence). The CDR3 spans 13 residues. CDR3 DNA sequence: TGTGCCAGCAGCTTCCGGGACCAATACGAGCAGTACTTC. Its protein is CASSFRDQYEQYF.

CDR3 region: CASSLWDRGLHEQYF. CDR3 sequence (DNA): TGTGCCAGCAGCCTGTGGGACAGGGGGCTCCACGAGCAGTACTTC. This chain links TRBV7-8 with TRBJ2-7; 12 positions agree with TRBD1. The CDR3 is 15 residues long. Per the germline V gene, CDR1 is SGHVS and CDR2 is FQNEAQ. Trimming at V came to 5 bases and at J to 5 bases, leaving 7 bases not matched to a gene. The full variable domain, rest sourced from reference TRBV7-8 and TRBJ2-7, is GAGVSQSPRYKVAKRGQDVALRCDPISGHVSLFWYQQALGQGPEFLTYFQNEAQLDKSGLPSDRFFAERPEGSVSTLKIQRTQQEDSAVYLCASSLWDRGLHEQYFGPGTRLTVT.

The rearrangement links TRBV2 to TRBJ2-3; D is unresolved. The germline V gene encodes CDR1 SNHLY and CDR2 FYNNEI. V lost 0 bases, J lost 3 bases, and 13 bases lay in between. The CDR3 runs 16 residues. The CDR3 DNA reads TGTGCCAGCAGTGAAGCTAAGGCTACTTTGACAGATACGCAGTATTTT. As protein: CASSEAKATLTDTQYF.

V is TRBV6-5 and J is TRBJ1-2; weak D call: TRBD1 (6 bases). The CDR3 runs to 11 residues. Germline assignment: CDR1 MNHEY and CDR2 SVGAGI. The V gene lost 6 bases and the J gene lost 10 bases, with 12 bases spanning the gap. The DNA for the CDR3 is TGTGCCAGCAGCCAAACGGGGGCCTACACCTTC. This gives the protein CASSQTGAYTF.

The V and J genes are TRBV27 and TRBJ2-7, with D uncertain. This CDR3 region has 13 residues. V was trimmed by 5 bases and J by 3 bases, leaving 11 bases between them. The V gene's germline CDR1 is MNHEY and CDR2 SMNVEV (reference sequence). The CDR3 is CASSVGPHYEQYF. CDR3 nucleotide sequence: TGTGCCAGCAGTGTCGGTCCCCACTACGAGCAGTACTTC.

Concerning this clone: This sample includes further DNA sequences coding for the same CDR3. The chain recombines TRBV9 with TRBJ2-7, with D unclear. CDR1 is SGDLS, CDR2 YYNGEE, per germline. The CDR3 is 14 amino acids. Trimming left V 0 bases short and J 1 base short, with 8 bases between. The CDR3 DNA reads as TGTGCCAGCAGCGTAGCTAGTGGGTCCTACGAGCAGTACTTC. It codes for CASSVASGSYEQYF.

CDR3 nucleotides: TGCGCCAGCAGCCAAGATCTTAGCGGGAGGCCTCGGGAGACCCAGTACTTC. This encodes CASSQDLSGRPRETQYF. The V and J genes are TRBV4-1 and TRBJ2-5; TRBD2 matches 10 bases. Looked up from germline, CDR1 is MGHRA and CDR2 is YSYEKL. V dropped 0 bases and J dropped 5; count of bases not matched to a gene: 9. CDR3 size: 17 residues.

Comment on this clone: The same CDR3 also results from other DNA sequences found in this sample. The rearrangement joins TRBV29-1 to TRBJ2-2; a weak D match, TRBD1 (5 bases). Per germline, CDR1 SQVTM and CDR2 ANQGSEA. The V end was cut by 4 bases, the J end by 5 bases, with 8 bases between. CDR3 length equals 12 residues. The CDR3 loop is CSVVQGTGELFF. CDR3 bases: TGCAGCGTTGTTCAGGGAACCGGGGAGCTGTTTTTT.

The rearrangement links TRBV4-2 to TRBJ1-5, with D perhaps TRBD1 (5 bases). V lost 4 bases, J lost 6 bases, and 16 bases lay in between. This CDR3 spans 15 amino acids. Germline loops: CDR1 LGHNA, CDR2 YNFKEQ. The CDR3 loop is CASSRRGGEGQPQHF. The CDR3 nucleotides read TGTGCCAGCAGCCGAAGAGGAGGGGAAGGTCAGCCCCAGCATTTT.

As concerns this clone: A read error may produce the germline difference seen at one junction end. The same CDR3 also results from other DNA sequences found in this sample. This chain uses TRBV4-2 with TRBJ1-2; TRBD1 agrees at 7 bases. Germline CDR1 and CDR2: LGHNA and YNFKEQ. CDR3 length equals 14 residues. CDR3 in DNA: TGTGCCAGCAGTACGACACAGGGGAACTACGGCTACACCTTC. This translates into CASSTTQGNYGYTF.

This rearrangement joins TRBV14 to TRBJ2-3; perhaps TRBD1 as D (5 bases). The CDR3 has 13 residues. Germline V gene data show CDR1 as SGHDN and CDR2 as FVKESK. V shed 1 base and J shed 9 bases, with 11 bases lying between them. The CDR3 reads CASSQVSQATQYF. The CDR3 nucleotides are TGTGCCAGCAGCCAAGTGTCACAGGCGACGCAGTATTTT.

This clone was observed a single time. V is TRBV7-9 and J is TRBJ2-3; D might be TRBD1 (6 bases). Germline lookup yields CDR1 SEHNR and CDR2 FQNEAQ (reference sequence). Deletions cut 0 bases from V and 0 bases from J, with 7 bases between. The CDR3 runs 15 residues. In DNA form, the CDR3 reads TGTGCCAGCAGCTTAGCTCAGGGGAGCACAGATACGCAGTATTTT. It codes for CASSLAQGSTDTQYF.

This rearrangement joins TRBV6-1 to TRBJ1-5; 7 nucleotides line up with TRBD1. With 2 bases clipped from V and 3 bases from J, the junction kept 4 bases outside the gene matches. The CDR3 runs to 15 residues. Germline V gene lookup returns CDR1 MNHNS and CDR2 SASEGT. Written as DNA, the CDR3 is TGTGCCAGCAGTGAACCGGACAGGCACAATCAGCCCCAGCATTTT. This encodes CASSEPDRHNQPQHF.

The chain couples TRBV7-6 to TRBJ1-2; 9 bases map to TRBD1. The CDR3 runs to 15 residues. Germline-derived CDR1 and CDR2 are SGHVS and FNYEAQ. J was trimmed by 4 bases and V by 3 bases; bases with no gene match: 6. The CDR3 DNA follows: TGTGCCAGCAGCTTTCTAGGGACAGGGACCTATGGCTACACCTTC. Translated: CASSFLGTGTYGYTF.

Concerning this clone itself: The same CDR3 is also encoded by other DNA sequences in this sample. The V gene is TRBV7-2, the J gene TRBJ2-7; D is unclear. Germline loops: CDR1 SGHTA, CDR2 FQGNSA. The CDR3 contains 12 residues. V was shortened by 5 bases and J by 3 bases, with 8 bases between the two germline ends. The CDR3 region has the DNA TGTGCCAGCAGCCCGAACAGCTACGAGCAGTACTTC. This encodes CASSPNSYEQYF.